This TCR beta chain was sequenced in a study of T cell responses to AZD1222 COVID-19 vaccine. General study points: None of the repertoires were sampled until the peak T cell response had passed. Possibly, clonal diversity was underestimated; donors were largely white British and included more females.

The CDR3 has 12 residues. Germline CDR1 is SGHKS and CDR2 is YYEKEE (reference sequence). Trimming left V 3 bases short and J 3 bases short, with 5 bases between. Comments on this clone: Its cognate antigen is unknown.

The protocol was immunoSEQ multiplex PCR, while the TCRdb copy is restricted to in-frame clones and leaves out a portion. Among under 200,000 clones, approximately 90% were seen once, and the ten largest hold roughly a quarter. This receptor was identified in an adult who received the AZD1222 COVID-19 vaccine. Here the sequenced sample was peripheral blood, taken 28 days after the second AZD1222 dose. This chain connects TRBV5-5 to TRBJ2-3; no clear D. The CDR3 region has the DNA TGTGCCAGCAGCTCAAATACAGATACGCAGTATTTT. As protein: CASSSNTDTQYF.